This TCR beta chain was observed in a study of blood T cells in healthy people across ages. V shed 4 bases, J shed 2 bases, and the junction held 6 bases outside the gene matches. This CDR3 contains 14 residues. Germline V gene data show CDR1 as SGHDT and CDR2 as YYEEEE. This clonotype was detected a few times. Alongside a J-beta primer mix, a sample-barcoded 5' primer served in a second PCR lasting 7 to 11 cycles. Via MiXCR, TCRdb re-called the 5' RACE reads, giving one row per CDR3 protein. The profile shows under 2,000,000 distinct CDR3 sequences, about 49% of them singletons. The chain combines TRBV5-6 with TRBJ2-7, with TRBD1 matching over 7 bases. The specimen sequenced was blood. The source of this sequence is a woman in her 40s in good health. The CDR3, as DNA: TGTGCCAGCAGCATCGACAGGGTCACCTACGAGCAGTACTTC. Translated, it gives CASSIDRVTYEQYF.